The clone carrying this T cell receptor (beta chain) was counted between two and nine times. Its antigen is not identified. The record originates from a study of CD8 T cells in ankylosing spondylitis. Study-wide results and limits: A motif in TCR beta, a set of eight highly homologous variants, appeared characteristic of ankylosing spondylitis blood.

The CDR3 has 12 amino acids. Trimming cost V 1 base and J 6 bases, with 6 bases left between them. Germline V lookup: CDR1 MNHEY, CDR2 SMNVEV (reference sequence). TCRdb analysed the 5' RACE reads with MiXCR anew, one entry per CDR3 protein. The repertoire holds some 800,000 distinct CDR3 sequences, with 10% to 15% as singletons. The chain joins TRBV27 to TRBJ1-2; D uncertain. Sequenced material: blood, either unsorted or a sorted T cell fraction (not recorded which). The sequence derives from a male donor with ankylosing spondylitis. In DNA, the CDR3 is TGTGCCAGCAGTTTATTGGGAGATGGCTACACCTTC. It encodes CASSLLGDGYTF.